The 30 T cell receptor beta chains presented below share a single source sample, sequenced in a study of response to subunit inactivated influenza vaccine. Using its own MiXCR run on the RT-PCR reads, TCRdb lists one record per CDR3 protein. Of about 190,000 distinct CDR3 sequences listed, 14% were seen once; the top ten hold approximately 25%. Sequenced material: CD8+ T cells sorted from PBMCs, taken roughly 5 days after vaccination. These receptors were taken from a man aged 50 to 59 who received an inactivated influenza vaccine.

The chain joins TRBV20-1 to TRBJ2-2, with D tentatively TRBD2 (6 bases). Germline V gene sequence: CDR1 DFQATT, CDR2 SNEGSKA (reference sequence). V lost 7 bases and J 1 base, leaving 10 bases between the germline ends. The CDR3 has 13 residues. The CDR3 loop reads CSVEGLNTGELFF. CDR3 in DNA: TGCAGTGTGGAGGGTCTGAACACCGGGGAGCTGTTTTTT.

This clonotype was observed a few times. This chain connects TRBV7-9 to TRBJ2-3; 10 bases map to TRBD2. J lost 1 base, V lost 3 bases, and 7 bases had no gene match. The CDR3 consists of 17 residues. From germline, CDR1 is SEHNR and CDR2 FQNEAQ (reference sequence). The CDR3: CASSFIAGGMGTDTQYF. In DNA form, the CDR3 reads TGTGCCAGCAGCTTTATAGCGGGAGGAATGGGCACAGATACGCAGTATTTT.

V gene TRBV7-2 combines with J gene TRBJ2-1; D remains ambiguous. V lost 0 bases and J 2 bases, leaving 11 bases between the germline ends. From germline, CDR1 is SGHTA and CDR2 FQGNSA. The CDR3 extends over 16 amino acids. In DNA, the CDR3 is TGTGCCAGCAGCTTAGCTGGAAATTCACCCTACAATGAGCAGTTCTTC. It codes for CASSLAGNSPYNEQFF.

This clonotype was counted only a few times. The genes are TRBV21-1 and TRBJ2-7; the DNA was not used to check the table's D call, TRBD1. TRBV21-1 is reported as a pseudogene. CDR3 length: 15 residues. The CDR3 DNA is TGTGCCAGCAGCAGACAGGGACAGGGGGCGGAAGAGCAGTACTTC. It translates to CASSRQGQGAEEQYF.

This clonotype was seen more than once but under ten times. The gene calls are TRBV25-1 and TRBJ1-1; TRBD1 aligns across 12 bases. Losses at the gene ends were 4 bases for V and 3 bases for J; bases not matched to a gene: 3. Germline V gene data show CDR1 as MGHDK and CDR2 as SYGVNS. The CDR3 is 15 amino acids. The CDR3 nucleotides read TGTGCCAGCAGTGGGGACAGGGGGCTCTACACTGAAGCTTTCTTT. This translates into CASSGDRGLYTEAFF.

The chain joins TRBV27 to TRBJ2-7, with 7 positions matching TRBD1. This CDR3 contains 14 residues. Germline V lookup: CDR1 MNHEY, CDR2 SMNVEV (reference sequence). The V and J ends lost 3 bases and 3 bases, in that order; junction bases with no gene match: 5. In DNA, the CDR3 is TGTGCCAGCAGTTTTGGGCAGGGGGACTACGAGCAGTACTTC. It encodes CASSFGQGDYEQYF.

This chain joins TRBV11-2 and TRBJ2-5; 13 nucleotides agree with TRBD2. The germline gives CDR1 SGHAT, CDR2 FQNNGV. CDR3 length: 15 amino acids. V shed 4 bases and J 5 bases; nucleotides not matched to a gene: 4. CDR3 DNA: TGTGCCAGCAGCTGGACTAGCGGGAGAAGTGAGACCCAGTACTTC. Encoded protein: CASSWTSGRSETQYF. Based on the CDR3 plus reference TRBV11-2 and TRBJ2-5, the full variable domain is EAGVAQSPRYKIIEKRQSVAFWCNPISGHATLYWYQQILGQGPKLLIQFQNNGVVDDSQLPKDRFSAERLKGVDSTLKIQPAKLEDSAVYLCASSWTSGRSETQYFGPGTRLLVL.

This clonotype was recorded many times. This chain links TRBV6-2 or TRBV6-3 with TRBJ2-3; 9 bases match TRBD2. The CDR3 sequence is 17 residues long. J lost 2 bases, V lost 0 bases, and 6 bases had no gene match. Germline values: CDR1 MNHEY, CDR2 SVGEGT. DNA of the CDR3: TGTGCCAGCAGTTACTCGGAGCGGGGGGCCATCACAGATACGCAGTATTTT. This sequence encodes CASSYSERGAITDTQYF.

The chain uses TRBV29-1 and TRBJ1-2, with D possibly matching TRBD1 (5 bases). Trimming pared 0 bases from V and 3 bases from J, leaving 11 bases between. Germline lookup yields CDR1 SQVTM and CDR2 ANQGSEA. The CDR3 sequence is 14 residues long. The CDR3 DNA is TGCAGCGTTGAAGATTCCGGGGCGGACTATGGCTACACCTTC. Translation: CSVEDSGADYGYTF.

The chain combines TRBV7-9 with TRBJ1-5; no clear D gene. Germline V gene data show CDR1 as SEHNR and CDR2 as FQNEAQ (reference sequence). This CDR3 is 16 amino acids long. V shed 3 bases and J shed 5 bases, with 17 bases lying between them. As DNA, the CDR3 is TGTGCCAGCAGCTTTGGGCTGGGAGGGTCCGATCAGCCCCAGCATTTT. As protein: CASSFGLGGSDQPQHF.

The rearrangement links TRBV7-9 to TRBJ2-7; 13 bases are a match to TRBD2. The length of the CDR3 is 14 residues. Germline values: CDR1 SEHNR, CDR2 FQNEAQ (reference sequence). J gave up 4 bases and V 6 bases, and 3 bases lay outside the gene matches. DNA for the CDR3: TGTGCCAGCAGACCGGGACTAGCGGGGTACGAGCAGTACTTC. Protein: CASRPGLAGYEQYF.

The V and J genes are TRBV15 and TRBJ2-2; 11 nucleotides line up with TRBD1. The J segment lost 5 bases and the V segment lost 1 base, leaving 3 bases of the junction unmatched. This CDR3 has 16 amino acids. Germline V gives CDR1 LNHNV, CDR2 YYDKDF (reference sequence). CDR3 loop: CATSRAGTGGTGELFF. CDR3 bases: TGTGCCACCAGCAGAGCCGGGACAGGGGGTACCGGGGAGCTGTTTTTT.

The CDR3 here is CASSVETFSYEQYF. In DNA form, the CDR3 reads TGTGCCAGCAGCGTAGAGACATTCTCCTACGAGCAGTACTTC. The chain has TRBV9 and TRBJ2-7; D is unclear. CDR3 length: 14 residues. With 0 bases removed from V and 0 bases from J, the gap between germline ends came to 7 bases. Germline-derived CDR1 and CDR2 are SGDLS and YYNGEE.

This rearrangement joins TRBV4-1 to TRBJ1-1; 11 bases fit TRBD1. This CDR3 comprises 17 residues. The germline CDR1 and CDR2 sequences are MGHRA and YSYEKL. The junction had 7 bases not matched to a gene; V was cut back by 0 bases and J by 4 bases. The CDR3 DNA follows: TGCGCCAGCAGCCAAGAATGGACAGGGGGCATGGGCACTGAAGCTTTCTTT. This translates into CASSQEWTGGMGTEAFF.

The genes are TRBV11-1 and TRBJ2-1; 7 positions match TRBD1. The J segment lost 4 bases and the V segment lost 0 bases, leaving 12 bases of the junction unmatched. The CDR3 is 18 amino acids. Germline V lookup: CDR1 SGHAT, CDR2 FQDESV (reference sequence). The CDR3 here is CASSLALAGGPLYNEQFF. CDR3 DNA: TGTGCCAGCAGCTTAGCGCTGGCAGGGGGTCCTTTATACAATGAGCAGTTCTTC.

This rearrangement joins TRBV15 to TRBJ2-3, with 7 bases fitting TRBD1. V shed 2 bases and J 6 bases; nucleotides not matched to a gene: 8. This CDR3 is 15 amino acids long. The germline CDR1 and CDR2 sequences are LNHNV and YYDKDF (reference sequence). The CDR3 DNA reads TGTGCCACCAGCAGACAAGACAGGGTAGGGGATACGCAGTATTTT. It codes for CATSRQDRVGDTQYF. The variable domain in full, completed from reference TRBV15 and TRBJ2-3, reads DAMVIQNPRYQVTQFGKPVTLSCSQTLNHNVMYWYQQKSSQAPKLLFHYYDKDFNNEADTPDNFQSRRPNTSFCFLDIRSPGLGDTAMYLCATSRQDRVGDTQYFGPGTRLTVL.

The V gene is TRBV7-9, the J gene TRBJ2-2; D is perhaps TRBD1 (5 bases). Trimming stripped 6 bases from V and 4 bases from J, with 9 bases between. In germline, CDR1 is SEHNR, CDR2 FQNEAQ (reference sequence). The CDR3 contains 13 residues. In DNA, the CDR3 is TGTGCCAGCAGGCGACAGATCACCGGGGAGCTGTTTTTT. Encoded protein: CASRRQITGELFF.

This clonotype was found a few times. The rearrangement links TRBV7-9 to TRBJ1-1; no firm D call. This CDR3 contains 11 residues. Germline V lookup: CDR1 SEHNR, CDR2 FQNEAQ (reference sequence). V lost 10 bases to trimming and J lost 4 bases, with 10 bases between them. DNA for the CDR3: TGTGCCAACCTGAGAGTCACTGAAGCTTTCTTT. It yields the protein CANLRVTEAFF.

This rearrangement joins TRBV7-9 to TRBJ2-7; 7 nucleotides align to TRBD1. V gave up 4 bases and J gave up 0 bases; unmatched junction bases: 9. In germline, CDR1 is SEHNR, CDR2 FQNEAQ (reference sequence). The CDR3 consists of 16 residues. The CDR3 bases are TGTGCCAGCAGCTCGTGGACAGGCCAGAGCTCCTACGAGCAGTACTTC. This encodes CASSSWTGQSSYEQYF.

The DNA of the CDR3 is TGTGCCAGCACCCCGTCCGGGGAGCTGTTTTTT. Protein sequence: CASTPSGELFF. The rearrangement links TRBV6-6 to TRBJ2-2; D gene ambiguous. Deletions cut 7 bases from V and 6 bases from J, with 6 bases between. CDR1 is MNHNY and CDR2 is SVGAGI in the germline V gene (reference sequence). The CDR3 is 11 residues long.

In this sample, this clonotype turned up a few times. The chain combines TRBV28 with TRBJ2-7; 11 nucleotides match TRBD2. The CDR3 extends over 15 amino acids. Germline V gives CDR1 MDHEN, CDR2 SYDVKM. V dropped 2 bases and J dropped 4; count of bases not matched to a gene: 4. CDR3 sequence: CASSLLAGGDYEQYF. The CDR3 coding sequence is TGTGCCAGCAGTTTACTAGCGGGGGGAGATTACGAGCAGTACTTC.

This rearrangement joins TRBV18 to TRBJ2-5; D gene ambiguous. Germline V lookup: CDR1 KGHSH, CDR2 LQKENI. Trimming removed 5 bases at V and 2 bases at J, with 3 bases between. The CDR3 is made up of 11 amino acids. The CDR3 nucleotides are TGTGCCAGCTCAATTCAAGAGACCCAGTACTTC. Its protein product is CASSIQETQYF.

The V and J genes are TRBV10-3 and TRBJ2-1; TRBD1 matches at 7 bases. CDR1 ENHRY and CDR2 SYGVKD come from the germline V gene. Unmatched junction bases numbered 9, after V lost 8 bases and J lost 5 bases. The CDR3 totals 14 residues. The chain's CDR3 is CAILRQGRNNEQFF. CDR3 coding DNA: TGTGCCATCCTAAGACAGGGTAGGAACAATGAGCAGTTCTTC.

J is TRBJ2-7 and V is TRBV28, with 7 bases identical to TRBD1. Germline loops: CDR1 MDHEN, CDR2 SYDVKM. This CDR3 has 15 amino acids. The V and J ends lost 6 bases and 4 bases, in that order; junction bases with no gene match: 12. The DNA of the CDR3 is TGTGCCAGCAGCAAAAGCCCGGGACAGCTATACGAGCAGTACTTC. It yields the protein CASSKSPGQLYEQYF.

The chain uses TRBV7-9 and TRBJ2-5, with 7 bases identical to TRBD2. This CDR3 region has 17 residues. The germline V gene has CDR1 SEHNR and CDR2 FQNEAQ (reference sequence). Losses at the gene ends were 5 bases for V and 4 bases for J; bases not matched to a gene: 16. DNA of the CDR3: TGTGCCAGCAGCACGCGCCCCGGGGAGGGCCATGTAGAGACCCAGTACTTC. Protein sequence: CASSTRPGEGHVETQYF. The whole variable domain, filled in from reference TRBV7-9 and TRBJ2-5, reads DTGVSQNPRHKITKRGQNVTFRCDPISEHNRLYWYRQTLGQGPEFLTYFQNEAQLEKSRLLSDRFSAERPKGSFSTLEIQRTEQGDSAMYLCASSTRPGEGHVETQYFGPGTRLLVL.

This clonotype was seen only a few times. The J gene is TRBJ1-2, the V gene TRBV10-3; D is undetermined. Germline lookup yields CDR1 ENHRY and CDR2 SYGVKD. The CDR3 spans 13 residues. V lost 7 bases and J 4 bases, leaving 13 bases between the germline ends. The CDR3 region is CAINLGGFYGYTF. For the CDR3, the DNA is TGTGCCATCAACTTGGGCGGCTTCTATGGCTACACCTTC.

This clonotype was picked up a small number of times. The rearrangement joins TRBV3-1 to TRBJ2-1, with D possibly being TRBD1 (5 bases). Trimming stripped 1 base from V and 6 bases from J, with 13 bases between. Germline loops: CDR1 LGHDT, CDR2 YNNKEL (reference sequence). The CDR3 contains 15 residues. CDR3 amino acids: CASSQVWGAGNEQFF. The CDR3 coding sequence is TGTGCCAGCAGCCAAGTGTGGGGCGCAGGCAATGAGCAGTTCTTC.

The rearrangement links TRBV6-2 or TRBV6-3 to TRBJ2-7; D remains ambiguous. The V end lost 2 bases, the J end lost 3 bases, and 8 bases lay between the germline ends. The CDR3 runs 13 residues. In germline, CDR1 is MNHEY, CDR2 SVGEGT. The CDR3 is CASSYDSNYEQYF. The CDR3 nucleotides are TGTGCCAGCAGTTACGATTCCAACTACGAGCAGTACTTC.

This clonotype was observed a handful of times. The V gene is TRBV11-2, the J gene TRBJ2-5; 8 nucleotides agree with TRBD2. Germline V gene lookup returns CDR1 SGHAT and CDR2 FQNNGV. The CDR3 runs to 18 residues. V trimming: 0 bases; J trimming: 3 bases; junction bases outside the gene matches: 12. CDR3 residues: CASSLELAGGATKETQYF. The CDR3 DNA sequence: TGTGCCAGCAGCTTAGAGTTGGCCGGGGGGGCCACCAAAGAGACCCAGTACTTC.

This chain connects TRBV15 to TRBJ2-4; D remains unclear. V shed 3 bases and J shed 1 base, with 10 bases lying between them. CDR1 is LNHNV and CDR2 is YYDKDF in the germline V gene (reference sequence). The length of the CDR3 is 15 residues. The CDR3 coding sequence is TGTGCCACCAGCAGGGCAGTTCGGGCCAAAAACATTCAGTACTTC. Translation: CATSRAVRAKNIQYF.